Presented here are 28 T cell receptor beta chains from one specimen sequenced in a study of T cell responses to AZD1222 COVID-19 vaccine. The assay was immunoSEQ multiplex PCR, and TCRdb's table has in-frame clones only and misses some. This repertoire shows roughly 78,000 clones, roughly 82% found once; its top ten account for about 3.1%. The sequences come from peripheral blood, collected on day 0 of AZD1222 vaccination. These receptors all come from an adult in good health.

The rearrangement uses TRBV6-5 and TRBJ2-2, with D possibly matching TRBD1 (5 bases). Trimming removed 9 bases from V and 4 bases from J, with 6 bases in between. The germline CDR1 and CDR2 sequences are MNHEY and SVGAGI. The CDR3 contains 11 residues. The CDR3 is CASGATGELFF. The CDR3 coding sequence is TGTGCCAGTGGGGCCACCGGGGAGCTGTTTTTT.

In DNA, the CDR3 is TGTGCCAGCAGCTTAACAAGCACAGGGACGAATGGCTACACCTTC. The encoded protein is CASSLTSTGTNGYTF. The chain carries TRBV7-9 and TRBJ1-2; D is possibly TRBD1 (6 bases). This CDR3 region has 15 residues. Germline V lookup: CDR1 SEHNR, CDR2 FQNEAQ (reference sequence). V was trimmed by 2 bases and J by 6 bases, leaving 16 bases between them.

The V gene is TRBV27, the J gene TRBJ1-1; TRBD1 matches 9 bases. The trim removed 5 bases at V and 6 bases at J, leaving 10 bases unmatched. This CDR3 has 15 amino acids. CDR1 MNHEY and CDR2 SMNVEV come from the germline V gene (reference sequence). The CDR3 loop is CASSLTGGPAAEAFF. CDR3 in DNA: TGTGCCAGCAGTCTTACAGGGGGCCCGGCGGCTGAAGCTTTCTTT.

This chain connects TRBV9 to TRBJ1-1; possible D gene TRBD1, 5 bases. Looked up from germline, CDR1 is SGDLS and CDR2 is YYNGEE. The CDR3 consists of 13 residues. The V gene lost 3 bases and the J gene lost 3 bases, with 9 bases spanning the gap. CDR3 region: CASSEQGDTEAFF. Here the CDR3 DNA reads TGTGCCAGCAGCGAGCAGGGTGACACTGAAGCTTTCTTT.

There are a few counts of this clone. The chain employs TRBV7-9 and TRBJ2-7; the D is unclear. The CDR3 extends over 13 amino acids. Germline values: CDR1 SEHNR, CDR2 FQNEAQ (reference sequence). The V end lost 0 bases, the J end lost 3 bases, and 6 bases lay between the germline ends. The CDR3 region has the DNA TGTGCCAGCAGCTTAGCGGGCATCTACGAGCAGTACTTC. This sequence encodes CASSLAGIYEQYF.

The chain couples TRBV23-1 to TRBJ2-2; TRBD1 aligns across 8 bases. TRBV23-1 is marked as an open reading frame, function uncertain. V lost 6 bases to trimming and J lost 14 bases; unmatched junction nucleotides: 11. There are 13 residues in the CDR3. The CDR3 DNA is TGCGCCAGCAGACCCTCGGGACAGGCGGAACTGTTTTTT. Encoded protein: CASRPSGQAELFF.

This clone was observed once. In nucleotides, the CDR3 is TGTGCCAGCAGCCGCTCCAGCGAAGGGTACTTGGGTGGCTACACCTTC. This translates into CASSRSSEGYLGGYTF. The chain combines TRBV9 with TRBJ1-2; D is unclear. This CDR3 has 16 amino acids. CDR1 and CDR2 (germline): SGDLS, YYNGEE. With 4 bases removed from V and 7 bases from J, the gap between germline ends came to 23 bases.

The genes are TRBV27 and TRBJ1-3, with 7 bases fitting TRBD1. V lost 8 bases, J lost 9 bases, and 10 bases stayed unmatched. This CDR3 is built from 13 residues. Germline V gives CDR1 MNHEY, CDR2 SMNVEV (reference sequence). In DNA form, the CDR3 reads TGTGCCAGCGGCCCACAGGGGATCGGCACCATATATTTT. Translated, it gives CASGPQGIGTIYF.

The chain joins TRBV5-6 to TRBJ1-2; 9 bases match TRBD1. V lost 3 bases, J lost 7 bases, and 1 base stayed unmatched. Germline CDR1 reads SGHDT; CDR2 reads YYEEEE. This CDR3 spans 12 amino acids. The CDR3 loop is CASSYRGLGYTF. CDR3 nucleotide sequence: TGTGCCAGCAGCTACAGGGGGCTTGGCTACACCTTC. Full variable domain (outside the CDR3, taken from reference TRBV5-6 and TRBJ1-2): DAGVTQSPTHLIKTRGQQVTLRCSPKSGHDTVSWYQQALGQGPQFIFQYYEEEERQRGNFPDRFSGHQFPNYSSELNVNALLLGDSALYLCASSYRGLGYTFGSGTRLTVV.

The chain has TRBV18 and TRBJ1-3, with D possibly TRBD1 on 6 matching bases. The germline V gene has CDR1 KGHSH and CDR2 LQKENI. This CDR3 region has 17 residues. Trimming cost V 4 bases and J 3 bases, with 19 bases left between them. The CDR3 coding sequence is TGTGCCAGCTCACTATCCCGGGACACGGGCGGTGGAAACACCATATATTTT. It translates to CASSLSRDTGGGNTIYF.

The chain has TRBV12-5 and TRBJ1-6, with D uncertain. V lost 6 bases and J lost 10, with 13 bases in between. Germline CDR1 reads LGHNT; CDR2 reads FRNRAP. CDR3 size: 13 residues. CDR3 in amino acids: CASGPEGESPLHF. The CDR3 DNA reads as TGTGCTAGTGGCCCCGAGGGCGAATCACCCCTCCACTTT.

The gene calls are TRBV21-1 and TRBJ2-6; the table's D call TRBD1 went unverified against the DNA. TRBV21-1 is classified as a pseudogene. This CDR3 is 19 amino acids long. The CDR3: CASSKKTPVGRAGANVLTF. The CDR3 DNA sequence: TGTGCCAGCAGCAAAAAAACTCCGGTAGGCAGGGCTGGGGCCAACGTCCTGACTTTC.

The chain is built from TRBV5-4 and TRBJ2-7, with TRBD1 matching 7 bases. Per germline, CDR1 SGHNT and CDR2 YYREEE (reference sequence). The CDR3 loop spans 14 amino acids. V was clipped by 4 bases and J by 0 bases; unmatched bases: 4. The CDR3 region is CASSTDRFSYEQYF. DNA for the CDR3: TGTGCCAGCAGCACGGACAGGTTCTCCTACGAGCAGTACTTC. Using reference TRBV5-4 and TRBJ2-7 for the parts outside the CDR3, the full variable domain is ETGVTQSPTHLIKTRGQQVTLRCSSQSGHNTVSWYQQALGQGPQFIFQYYREEENGRGNFPPRFSGLQFPNYSSELNVNALELDDSALYLCASSTDRFSYEQYFGPGTRLTVT.

The V gene is TRBV19, the J gene TRBJ2-3; D remains ambiguous. Germline assignment: CDR1 LNHDA and CDR2 SQIVND (reference sequence). V gave up 6 bases and J gave up 14 bases, with 15 bases separating them. The CDR3 consists of 11 residues. The CDR3 DNA reads as TGTGCCAGTAGGGCGGTGGATAGGGCGTATTTT. Translating gives CASRAVDRAYF. Full variable domain (outside the CDR3, taken from reference TRBV19 and TRBJ2-3): DGGITQSPKYLFRKEGQNVTLSCEQNLNHDAMYWYRQDPGQGLRLIYYSQIVNDFQKGDIAEGYSVSREKKESFPLTVTSAQKNPTAFYLCASRAVDRAYFGPGTRLTVL.

The chain joins TRBV7-9 to TRBJ1-2; 9 bases are shared with TRBD1. This CDR3 has 16 residues. V lost 2 bases, J lost 1 base, and 5 bases stayed unmatched. The V gene's germline CDR1 is SEHNR and CDR2 FQNEAQ (reference sequence). The CDR3 DNA sequence: TGTGCCAGCAGCTTAACCGGGACAGGGAGTAACTATGGCTACACCTTC. It specifies CASSLTGTGSNYGYTF.

The V gene is TRBV15, the J gene TRBJ2-5, with D tentatively TRBD2 (5 bases). V was trimmed by 0 bases and J by 5 bases, leaving 13 bases between them. This CDR3 spans 15 amino acids. Per the germline V gene, CDR1 is LNHNV and CDR2 is YYDKDF (reference sequence). The CDR3 spells CATSREEVAYETQYF. CDR3 nucleotides: TGTGCCACCAGCAGAGAGGAGGTGGCGTACGAGACCCAGTACTTC.

The V and J genes are TRBV9 and TRBJ1-4; 7 nucleotides match TRBD1. Germline-derived CDR1 and CDR2 are SGDLS and YYNGEE. The CDR3 is 13 residues long. With 3 bases clipped from V and 11 bases from J, the junction kept 7 bases outside the gene matches. The DNA for the CDR3 is TGTGCCAGCAGCGCTGACAGGGCCGACAAACTGTTTTTT. It encodes CASSADRADKLFF.

A few counts support this clone. The V call is TRBV4-1, the J call TRBJ1-6; perhaps TRBD1 as D (6 bases). The germline CDR1 and CDR2 sequences are MGHRA and YSYEKL. The CDR3 consists of 16 residues. V shed 3 bases and J shed 6 bases, with 15 bases lying between them. DNA for the CDR3: TGCGCCAGCAGCCAGAGACAGGTTGGCTCTAATTCACCCCTCCACTTT. Residues: CASSQRQVGSNSPLHF.

The chain is built from TRBV9 and TRBJ2-3; 9 bases match TRBD2. V lost 6 bases, J lost 0 bases, and 8 bases stayed unmatched. The germline V gene encodes CDR1 SGDLS and CDR2 YYNGEE. The CDR3 length is 16 residues. CDR3 protein: CASTSRTSGSTDTQYF. CDR3 DNA sequence: TGTGCCAGCACATCACGCACTAGCGGGAGCACAGATACGCAGTATTTT.

This clone was recorded once. One end of the junction fails to match germline, which may point to a read error. This chain connects TRBV7-7 to TRBJ2-7; TRBD2 matches at 8 bases. This CDR3 contains 15 residues. Germline V gene lookup returns CDR1 SSHAT and CDR2 FNYEAQ (reference sequence). The CDR3 sequence is CASSFGAGGFYEQYF. DNA for the CDR3: TGTGCTAGCAGCTTCGGGGCGGGGGGATTCTACGAGCAGTACTTC.

The genes are TRBV25-1 and TRBJ1-1; 9 bases agree with TRBD1. Germline V CDR1 and CDR2: MGHDK, SYGVNS. The ends lost 4 bases at V and 3 bases at J; junction bases unmatched: 9. This CDR3 spans 16 amino acids. DNA for the CDR3: TGTGCCAGCAGTGCCTGGACAGGGGACTTTGACACTGAAGCTTTCTTT. Translated, it gives CASSAWTGDFDTEAFF.

DNA for the CDR3: TGTGCCAGCAGTTTATCTCGGACAGGGGATTCACCCCTCCACTTT. Translated, it gives CASSLSRTGDSPLHF. J is TRBJ1-6 and V is TRBV27; 9 bases map to TRBD1. CDR1 and CDR2 from the germline V gene are MNHEY and SMNVEV (reference sequence). Losses at the gene ends were 0 bases for V and 8 bases for J; bases not matched to a gene: 2. The CDR3 spans 15 residues.

The V call is TRBV7-2, the J call TRBJ1-2, with D possibly TRBD1 on 5 matching bases. Trimming removed 6 bases at V and 3 bases at J, with 14 bases between. Germline V gives CDR1 SGHTA, CDR2 FQGNSA. The CDR3 sequence is 14 residues long. The CDR3 DNA is TGTGCCAGCAGGCACCGGGACGGAGACTATGGCTACACCTTC. Translation: CASRHRDGDYGYTF. The full variable domain, with the rest looked up from reference TRBV7-2 and TRBJ1-2, is GAGVSQSPSNKVTEKGKDVELRCDPISGHTALYWYRQSLGQGLEFLIYFQGNSAPDKSGLPSDRFSAERTGGSVSTLTIQRTQQEDSAVYLCASRHRDGDYGYTFGSGTRLTVV.

This clone occurred a few times. The chain employs TRBV7-2 and TRBJ1-2, with a possible D match to TRBD1 (5 bases). V was clipped by 5 bases and J by 0 bases, with 16 bases between them. CDR1 is SGHTA, CDR2 FQGNSA, per germline. This CDR3 contains 16 residues. As DNA, the CDR3 is TGTGCCAGCAGCACCCGGGGCCCTCCAGCTAACTATGGCTACACCTTC. It yields the protein CASSTRGPPANYGYTF.

V usage is TRBV19 and J usage is TRBJ2-3, with 7 bases that match TRBD2. Looked up from germline, CDR1 is LNHDA and CDR2 is SQIVND (reference sequence). J lost 5 bases, V lost 4 bases, and 6 bases had no gene match. The CDR3 runs to 14 residues. This chain's CDR3 is CASSRGGKIDTQYF. The CDR3 region has the DNA TGTGCCAGTAGTAGGGGGGGGAAGATAGATACGCAGTATTTT.

The chain couples TRBV2 to TRBJ1-5; D unresolved. The CDR3 is 15 amino acids. CDR1 and CDR2 from the germline V gene are SNHLY and FYNNEI. The ends were cut back, 2 bases at V and 0 bases at J, with 8 bases in the middle. As DNA, the CDR3 is TGTGCCAGCAGTGAAAGGTCATATAGCAATCAGCCCCAGCATTTT. Translating gives CASSERSYSNQPQHF.

This clone was observed a single time. The chain joins TRBV5-6 to TRBJ2-4; D possibly corresponds to TRBD1 (6 bases). The CDR3 loop spans 15 amino acids. Germline assignment: CDR1 SGHDT and CDR2 YYEEEE. V dropped 7 bases and J dropped 8 bases, with 22 bases sitting between them. The CDR3 DNA follows: TGTGCCAGCGGTACAGCAACAGGGAAGGGGTACATTCAGTACTTC. This encodes CASGTATGKGYIQYF.

V and J are TRBV19 and TRBJ1-4, with a tentative D call TRBD1 (5 bases). V lost 7 bases and J 1 base, leaving 10 bases between the germline ends. The CDR3 spans 14 residues. The germline V gene has CDR1 LNHDA and CDR2 SQIVND (reference sequence). The CDR3 DNA reads TGTGCCAGTACCCGGGGCGGAACTAATGAAAAACTGTTTTTT. Translating it yields CASTRGGTNEKLFF.